This entry lists 23 T cell receptor beta chains sequenced from one sample in a study of cytomegalovirus exposure and HLA in healthy donors. The PCR was carried out with 60 Vbeta primers and 13 Jbeta primers. Produced via immunoSEQ multiplex PCR; TCRdb's table is partial and in-frame only. The repertoire holds around 140,000 clones, approximately 80% seen once, with 0.75% to 0.95% in the top ten. The specimen was PBMCs. These receptors were obtained from a woman aged 55-70 years in good health and CMV-seronegative.

The rearrangement joins TRBV27 to TRBJ1-5; 7 nucleotides line up with TRBD1. This CDR3 is built from 15 residues. The V and J ends lost 5 bases and 5 bases, in that order; junction bases with no gene match: 9. From germline, CDR1 is MNHEY and CDR2 SMNVEV (reference sequence). The CDR3 sequence is CASSVATGTDQPQHF. The CDR3 nucleotides are TGTGCCAGCAGTGTTGCGACAGGGACGGATCAGCCCCAGCATTTT.

The chain couples TRBV28 to TRBJ2-3, with TRBD2 as a possible D gene (6 bases). V dropped 7 bases and J dropped 6 bases, with 20 bases sitting between them. The V gene's germline CDR1 is MDHEN and CDR2 SYDVKM. The CDR3 is 15 amino acids. The CDR3 DNA reads as TGTGCCAGCAAAAGGAGGGCACGCCCAGGGGATACGCAGTATTTT. As protein: CASKRRARPGDTQYF.

J is TRBJ2-3 and V is TRBV5-1, with D unclear. V was clipped by 0 bases and J by 2 bases, with 7 bases between them. This CDR3 comprises 14 residues. CDR1 is SGHRS, CDR2 YFSETQ, per germline. This CDR3 reads CASSLGLNTDTQYF. CDR3 nucleotide sequence: TGCGCCAGCAGCTTGGGACTCAACACAGATACGCAGTATTTT.

The sample holds a few counts of this clone. The chain is built from TRBV30 and TRBJ2-7; 8 bases fit TRBD2. After removal of 3 bases from V and 3 bases from J, the junction contained 10 bases not matched to a gene. Germline V gene lookup returns CDR1 GTSNPN and CDR2 SVGIG (reference sequence). This CDR3 has 15 amino acids. CDR3 region: CAWSLGSGIYYEQYF. CDR3 in DNA: TGTGCCTGGAGCTTGGGTAGCGGGATCTACTACGAGCAGTACTTC.

The J gene is TRBJ2-3, the V gene TRBV28; 9 bases map to TRBD2. Trimming removed 6 bases from V and 4 bases from J; junction bases left unmatched: 8. The CDR3 consists of 15 residues. The V gene's germline CDR1 is MDHEN and CDR2 SYDVKM. The CDR3 is CASSISGGGSDTQYF. The CDR3 nucleotides are TGTGCCAGCAGCATTAGCGGGGGTGGGTCAGATACGCAGTATTTT.

The CDR3 DNA follows: TGTGCCAGCTCACCGGATACCCTAGCGGGAGGTAACGAGCAGTACTTC. Protein sequence: CASSPDTLAGGNEQYF. V gene TRBV18 combines with J gene TRBJ2-7; 11 bases are a match to TRBD2. CDR1 KGHSH and CDR2 LQKENI come from the germline V gene. Trimming took 3 bases from V and 5 from J; bases not matched to a gene: 9. The CDR3 totals 16 residues.

This clone was seen a handful of times. The V call is TRBV28, the J call TRBJ1-2; weak D call: TRBD1 (6 bases). Trimming took off 4 bases at V and 7 bases at J, with 16 bases between the two ends. The CDR3 extends over 14 amino acids. The germline V gene has CDR1 MDHEN and CDR2 SYDVKM. In DNA, the CDR3 is TGTGCCAGCAGTTCGACAGGAGGAGGAGTTGGCTACACCTTC. The encoded protein is CASSSTGGGVGYTF.

About this clone itself: No DNA is shown, since the ends of the CDR3 on it are uncertain; the CDR3 is the one TCRdb lists. The chain is built from TRBV21-1 and TRBJ2-2; the DNA was not compared with TRBD1, the D call given in the table. TRBV21-1 is described as a pseudogene. From its first to its last residue, the CDR3 has 18 amino acids. CDR3 sequence: CASSQAVSWGLGTGELFF.

CDR3 protein: CASSGSRIDTQYF. The CDR3 bases are TGTGCCAGCAGTGGGAGCCGGATAGATACGCAGTATTTT. This chain connects TRBV6-4 to TRBJ2-3, with D unresolved. This CDR3 is 13 amino acids long. Deletions cut 4 bases from V and 5 bases from J, with 10 bases between. Germline loops: CDR1 MRHNA, CDR2 SNTAGT.

The rearrangement uses TRBV7-2 and TRBJ1-1; tentatively, D is TRBD1 (5 bases). The V end lost 4 bases, the J end lost 1 base, and 13 bases lay between the germline ends. The germline gives CDR1 SGHTA, CDR2 FQGNSA. The CDR3 has 15 residues. The CDR3 DNA reads TGTGCCAGCAGCTCCCGCGGGGACGGGAACACTGAAGCTTTCTTT. Amino acids: CASSSRGDGNTEAFF.

About this clone itself: This sample includes further DNA sequences coding for the same CDR3. V and J are TRBV5-4 and TRBJ1-2, with 11 bases fitting TRBD1. Losses at the gene ends were 3 bases for V and 5 bases for J; bases not matched to a gene: 6. The germline CDR1 and CDR2 sequences are SGHNT and YYREEE (reference sequence). The CDR3 length is 15 residues. The CDR3 region is CASSSGQGALYGYTF. The CDR3 nucleotides are TGTGCCAGCAGCTCCGGACAGGGGGCTCTTTATGGCTACACCTTC.

The CDR3 DNA reads as TGTGCCAGTAGTATCGGTTGGAGCGCCTACGAGCAGTACTTC. Translating it yields CASSIGWSAYEQYF. V usage is TRBV19 and J usage is TRBJ2-7; D gene unclear. CDR1 LNHDA and CDR2 SQIVND come from the germline V gene (reference sequence). The CDR3 is 14 amino acids. Deletions cut 3 bases from V and 2 bases from J, with 11 bases between. The full variable domain, rest sourced from reference TRBV19 and TRBJ2-7, is DGGITQSPKYLFRKEGQNVTLSCEQNLNHDAMYWYRQDPGQGLRLIYYSQIVNDFQKGDIAEGYSVSREKKESFPLTVTSAQKNPTAFYLCASSIGWSAYEQYFGPGTRLTVT.

The J gene is TRBJ1-2, the V gene TRBV9, with D unclear. The CDR3 runs 15 residues. The germline V and J ends were trimmed by 0 bases and 4 bases, with 13 bases remaining between them. CDR1 and CDR2 (germline): SGDLS, YYNGEE. The CDR3 here is CASSVAVAGSYGYTF. The CDR3 DNA sequence: TGTGCCAGCAGCGTAGCCGTGGCGGGCAGCTATGGCTACACCTTC.

This chain connects TRBV4-1 to TRBJ2-7, with 12 nucleotides matching TRBD2. The V segment lost 3 bases and the J segment 2 bases; nucleotides outside the gene matches: 5. The V gene's germline CDR1 is MGHRA and CDR2 YSYEKL. The length of the CDR3 is 16 residues. This CDR3 reads CASSQVLAGGPYEQYF. The CDR3 DNA follows: TGCGCCAGCAGCCAGGTACTAGCGGGAGGCCCCTACGAGCAGTACTTC.

J is TRBJ1-6 and V is TRBV19; the D gene is possibly TRBD1 (5 bases). From germline, CDR1 is LNHDA and CDR2 SQIVND (reference sequence). This CDR3 region has 13 residues. Trimming cost V 5 bases and J 11 bases, with 13 bases left between them. The CDR3 DNA is TGTGCCAGTAGTCCCGGGGGATCGACACCCCTCCACTTT. Protein product: CASSPGGSTPLHF.

This chain joins TRBV30 and TRBJ2-1; D not certain. The CDR3 sequence is 15 residues long. The germline gives CDR1 GTSNPN, CDR2 SVGIG (reference sequence). Trimming removed 2 bases at V and 0 bases at J, with 11 bases between. The CDR3 region is CAWSNFIRSYNEQFF. Here the CDR3 DNA reads TGTGCCTGGAGTAATTTTATCCGCTCCTACAATGAGCAGTTCTTC.

The table lists this clone with a few counts. The CDR3 nucleotides are TGTGCCAGCAGGCTTGTCCCGGGACTAGCGGGAGCAGGCGAGCAGTACTTC. Translated, it gives CASRLVPGLAGAGEQYF. V and J are TRBV7-3 and TRBJ2-7; TRBD2 matches at 14 bases. V lost 6 bases and J lost 6; bases outside the gene matches: 13. The CDR3 has 17 amino acids. Germline V gene sequence: CDR1 SGHTA, CDR2 FQGTGA.

CDR3 sequence: CASSLAGRVRRYGYTF. Written as DNA, the CDR3 is TGTGCCAGCAGCTTGGCGGGTCGGGTCAGAAGGTATGGCTACACCTTC. V gene TRBV5-4 combines with J gene TRBJ1-2; no definite D call. This CDR3 region has 16 residues. The germline V gene encodes CDR1 SGHNT and CDR2 YYREEE (reference sequence). Trimming took off 0 bases at V and 5 bases at J, with 17 bases between the two ends. The whole variable domain, filled in from reference TRBV5-4 and TRBJ1-2, reads ETGVTQSPTHLIKTRGQQVTLRCSSQSGHNTVSWYQQALGQGPQFIFQYYREEENGRGNFPPRFSGLQFPNYSSELNVNALELDDSALYLCASSLAGRVRRYGYTFGSGTRLTVV.

The J gene is TRBJ2-6, the V gene TRBV30; D ambiguous. The ends were cut back, 7 bases at V and 0 bases at J, with 10 bases in the middle. This CDR3 region has 14 residues. CDR1 is GTSNPN, CDR2 SVGIG, per germline (reference sequence). DNA of the CDR3: TGTGCCTCGAAGCTTAACTCTGGGGCCAACGTCCTGACTTTC. Amino acids: CASKLNSGANVLTF.

This clone was seen more than once but under ten times. The rearrangement joins TRBV6-5 to TRBJ2-5; 8 bases match TRBD2. From germline, CDR1 is MNHEY and CDR2 SVGAGI. The trim removed 2 bases at V and 7 bases at J, leaving 12 bases unmatched. The CDR3 runs to 16 residues. In nucleotides, the CDR3 is TGTGCCAGCAGTTACGGAGCGGGGGCGAGTAGGGGGACCCAGTACTTC. It specifies CASSYGAGASRGTQYF.

The chain uses TRBV14 and TRBJ2-1; 7 nucleotides agree with TRBD1. V was clipped by 0 bases and J by 0 bases; unmatched bases: 5. The CDR3 loop spans 17 amino acids. Germline V gene lookup returns CDR1 SGHDN and CDR2 FVKESK. The CDR3 sequence: CASSQDLGDSSYNEQFF. The CDR3 nucleotides read TGTGCCAGCAGCCAAGATTTGGGGGACAGCTCCTACAATGAGCAGTTCTTC.

The V and J genes are TRBV30 and TRBJ2-1; possible D gene TRBD2, 6 bases. This CDR3 spans 14 amino acids. V lost 2 bases and J lost 0, with 8 bases in between. Germline V gives CDR1 GTSNPN, CDR2 SVGIG (reference sequence). CDR3 residues: CAWSTGSSYNEQFF. The CDR3 DNA sequence: TGTGCCTGGAGTACCGGGAGCTCCTACAATGAGCAGTTCTTC.

This clone occurred a few times. The rearrangement uses TRBV5-1 and TRBJ1-2, with D perhaps matching TRBD1 (6 bases). V was shortened by 4 bases and J by 8 bases, with 18 bases between the two germline ends. Germline V gene sequence: CDR1 SGHRS, CDR2 YFSETQ. CDR3 size: 14 residues. This CDR3 reads CASSRNQGYYGYTF. CDR3 in DNA: TGCGCCAGCAGCCGCAATCAGGGGTATTACGGCTACACCTTC. The whole variable domain, remainder taken from reference TRBV5-1 and TRBJ1-2, is KAGVTQTPRYLIKTRGQQVTLSCSPISGHRSVSWYQQTPGQGLQFLFEYFSETQRNKGNFPGRFSGRQFSNSRSEMNVSTLELGDSALYLCASSRNQGYYGYTFGSGTRLTVV.